These T cell receptor beta chains were read from a single sample in a study of CD8+CD57+ T cells in acquired aplastic anemia. TCRdb reanalysed the reads using MiXCR and keeps one entry per CDR3 protein. The sample lists fewer than 200,000 distinct CDR3 sequences; just under 65% were seen once. The sequenced material came from sorted CD4+, CD8+, or CD8+CD57+ T cells (not recorded which) from PBMCs. These receptor sequences come from a human donor in good health. The CDR3 runs from the conserved cysteine through the conserved F or W. The D gene is left open where the match is weak. Rows give clone size only sometimes, using once, few, many, or a class for an expanded clone.

v_gene	d_gene	abundance	len	j_gene	CDR3aa	CDR3nt
TRBV10-3	TRBD1	once	15	TRBJ2-7	CAISGSRDSYEEQYF	TGTGCCATCAGTGGATCCCGGGACAGTTATGAGGAGCAGTACTTC
TRBV5-4	TRBD1	few	14	TRBJ2-7	CASSLGTGFGEQYF	TGTGCCAGCAGCTTGGGGACAGGGTTTGGCGAGCAGTACTTC
TRBV6-5	TRBD2	.	16	TRBJ2-7	CASRTSGGDSSYEQYF	TGTGCCAGCAGGACTAGCGGGGGCGACAGCTCCTACGAGCAGTACTTC
TRBV19	TRBD2	many	15	TRBJ2-7	CASSSTASGGYEQYF	TGTGCCAGTAGTTCGACCGCTAGCGGGGGATACGAGCAGTACTTC
TRBV20-1	.	.	14	TRBJ2-5	CSASTVGQQETQYF	TGCAGTGCTAGTACGGTCGGGCAGCAAGAGACCCAGTACTTC
TRBV19	TRBD1	.	15	TRBJ2-2	CATNDRGRRSGELFF	TGTGCCACTAACGACAGGGGGCGTCGTAGCGGGGAGCTGTTTTTT
TRBV7-2	TRBD2	.	14	TRBJ2-7	CASSLARTSSEQYF	TGTGCCAGCAGCTTAGCCCGGACTAGCTCCGAGCAGTACTTC
TRBV6-4	.	once	15	TRBJ1-5	CASSERAVANQPQHF	TGTGCCAGCAGTGAAAGGGCGGTAGCAAATCAGCCCCAGCATTTT
TRBV7-8	.	many	15	TRBJ2-1	CASSLDSRQLNEQFF	TGTGCCAGCAGCTTAGACTCGCGCCAGCTTAATGAGCAGTTCTTC
TRBV5-1	TRBD1	.	15	TRBJ1-3	CANSPGQGGGSTIYF	TGCGCCAACAGCCCGGGACAGGGAGGGGGAAGCACCATATATTTT
TRBV7-9	.	.	16	TRBJ2-1	CASSFEGGGPYNEQFF	TGTGCCAGCAGCTTTGAGGGTGGGGGGCCCTACAATGAGCAGTTCTTC
TRBV2	.	.	14	TRBJ1-5	CASSKQGGGQPQHF	TGTGCCAGCAGTAAACAGGGAGGCGGACAGCCCCAGCATTTT
TRBV2	.	.	14	TRBJ1-1	CASRTYTGGSEAFF	TGTGCCAGCAGGACCTATACGGGTGGCAGTGAAGCTTTCTTT
TRBV27	.	many	14	TRBJ1-1	CASSFGGSNTEAFF	TGTGCCAGCAGTTTCGGCGGGAGTAACACTGAAGCTTTCTTT
TRBV15	TRBD1	.	15	TRBJ1-1	CATSRPGQVNTEAFF	TGTGCCACCAGCAGACCCGGACAGGTCAACACTGAAGCTTTCTTT
TRBV2	TRBD1	once	16	TRBJ2-7	CASSLGKGGASYEQYF	TGTGCCAGCAGTTTAGGGAAAGGGGGCGCGTCCTACGAGCAGTACTTC
TRBV24-1	.	few	15	TRBJ2-1	CATSDPGTGDNEQFF	TGTGCCACCAGTGATCCCGGCACGGGGGACAATGAGCAGTTCTTC
TRBV10-2	.	.	15	TRBJ1-2	CASNVEQGALYGYTF	TGCGCCAGCAACGTAGAACAGGGCGCTCTTTATGGCTACACCTTC
TRBV12-3/TRBV12-4	TRBD2	.	14	TRBJ2-7	CASSFGTSVYEQYF	TGTGCCAGCAGTTTCGGGACTAGCGTCTACGAGCAGTACTTC
TRBV11-2	.	few	14	TRBJ2-2	CASSLGTNTGELFF	TGTGCCAGCAGCTTAGGGACGAACACCGGGGAGCTGTTTTTT
TRBV10-2	TRBD1	many	14	TRBJ2-1	CASSGQGTYNEQFF	TGCGCCAGCAGCGGACAGGGCACCTACAATGAGCAGTTCTTC
TRBV19	TRBD1	.	15	TRBJ1-6	CASSTTGTGGSPLHF	TGTGCCAGTAGTACTACCGGGACAGGGGGTTCACCCCTCCACTTT
TRBV15	TRBD1	once	14	TRBJ2-2	CATSRDRGAGELFF	TGTGCCACCAGCAGGGACAGGGGAGCCGGGGAGCTGTTTTTT
TRBV10-1	TRBD2	.	16	TRBJ2-1	CAITRVVAGGVNEQFF	TGCGCCATCACCCGGGTGGTAGCGGGAGGTGTCAATGAGCAGTTCTTC
TRBV19	.	.	10	TRBJ1-1	CAAGRAEAFF	TGTGCCGCAGGGAGGGCTGAAGCTTTCTTT
TRBV10-3	TRBD2	.	16	TRBJ2-7	CAISESGGTSRSEQYF	TGTGCCATCAGTGAGTCGGGCGGGACTAGCCGCTCCGAGCAGTACTTC
TRBV2	TRBD1	few	16	TRBJ1-6	CASSSTTGELNSPLHF	TGTGCCAGCAGTTCCACAACAGGGGAACTTAATTCACCCCTCCACTTT
TRBV9	TRBD2	many	16	TRBJ2-3	CASSYRTSGFPDTQYF	TGTGCCAGCAGCTATCGGACTAGCGGGTTTCCAGATACGCAGTATTTT
TRBV30	.	.	14	TRBJ2-1	CAGGRDSNRNEQFF	TGTGCCGGCGGGCGGGACTCTAACAGAAATGAGCAGTTCTTC
TRBV10-3	TRBD2	.	16	TRBJ2-1	CASSLGSLAGDNEQFF	TGTGCCAGCAGTTTGGGCTCCCTAGCGGGGGACAATGAGCAGTTCTTC
TRBV20-1	.	.	13	TRBJ2-3	CSARDLVAGGQYF	TGCAGTGCTAGAGATCTGGTAGCCGGCGGGCAGTATTTT
TRBV12-3/TRBV12-4	.	.	15	TRBJ2-2	CASSLRTANTGELFF	TGTGCCAGCAGTTTAAGGACAGCGAACACCGGGGAGCTGTTTTTT
TRBV20-1	.	few	11	TRBJ1-3	CSATTSNTIYF	TGCAGTGCCACGACATCCAACACCATATATTTT
TRBV20-1	TRBD2	.	14	TRBJ2-1	CSARDSGRGNEQFF	TGCAGTGCTAGAGATAGCGGGAGAGGAAATGAGCAGTTCTTC
TRBV19	TRBD1	.	16	TRBJ1-1	CASSENRGYRDTEAFF	TGTGCCAGTAGTGAAAACAGGGGGTATAGGGACACTGAAGCTTTCTTT
TRBV9	.	.	14	TRBJ1-1	CASSVGPSNTEAFF	TGTGCCAGCAGCGTAGGTCCCTCGAACACTGAAGCTTTCTTT
TRBV24-1	.	many	18	TRBJ2-2	CATSDPTGPYVDTGELFF	TGTGCCACCAGTGATCCCACGGGGCCCTACGTGGACACCGGGGAGCTGTTTTTT
TRBV29-1	TRBD1	.	11	TRBJ1-1	CSVLTGVEAFF	TGCAGCGTGCTAACAGGGGTGGAAGCTTTCTTT
TRBV10-3	TRBD2	.	18	TRBJ2-2	CAISESTSGNFGTGELFF	TGTGCCATCAGTGAGTCGACTAGCGGGAATTTTGGCACCGGGGAGCTGTTTTTT